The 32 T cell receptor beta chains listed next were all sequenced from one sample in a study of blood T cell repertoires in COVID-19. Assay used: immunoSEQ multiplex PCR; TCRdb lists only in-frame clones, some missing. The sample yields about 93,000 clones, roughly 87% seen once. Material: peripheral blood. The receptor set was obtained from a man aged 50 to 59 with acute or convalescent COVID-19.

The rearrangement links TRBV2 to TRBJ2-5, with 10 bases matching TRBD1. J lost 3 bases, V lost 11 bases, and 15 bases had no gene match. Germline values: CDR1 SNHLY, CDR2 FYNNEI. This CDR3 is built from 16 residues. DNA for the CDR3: TGTGCCGGACGGGACAGGGGACTCGGCGGGGAAGAGACCCAGTACTTC. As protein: CAGRDRGLGGEETQYF. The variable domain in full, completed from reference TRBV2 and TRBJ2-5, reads EPEVTQTPSHQVTQMGQEVILRCVPISNHLYFYWYRQILGQKVEFLVSFYNNEISEKSEIFDDQFSVERPDGSNFTLKIRSTKLEDSAMYFCAGRDRGLGGEETQYFGPGTRLLVL.

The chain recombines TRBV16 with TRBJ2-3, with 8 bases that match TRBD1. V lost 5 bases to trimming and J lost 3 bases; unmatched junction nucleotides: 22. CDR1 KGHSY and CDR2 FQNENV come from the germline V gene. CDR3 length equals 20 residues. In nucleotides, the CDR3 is TGTGCCAGCAGCTTCACCCCGACAGGGGTTACCTACGGGGATACAGATACGCAGTATTTT. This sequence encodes CASSFTPTGVTYGDTDTQYF.

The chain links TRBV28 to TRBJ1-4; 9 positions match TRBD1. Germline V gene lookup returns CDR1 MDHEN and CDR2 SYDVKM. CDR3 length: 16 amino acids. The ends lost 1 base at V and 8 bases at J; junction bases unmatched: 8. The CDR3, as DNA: TGTGCCAGCAGTTTATTTGGGGACAGGGTAGGGGAAAAACTGTTTTTT. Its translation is CASSLFGDRVGEKLFF.

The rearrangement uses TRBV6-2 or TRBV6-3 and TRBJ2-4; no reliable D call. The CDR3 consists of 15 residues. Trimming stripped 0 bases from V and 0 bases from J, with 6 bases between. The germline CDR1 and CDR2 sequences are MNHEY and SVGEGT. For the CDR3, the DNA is TGTGCCAGCAGTTACTCTAGCCTAGCCAAAAACATTCAGTACTTC. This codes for CASSYSSLAKNIQYF.

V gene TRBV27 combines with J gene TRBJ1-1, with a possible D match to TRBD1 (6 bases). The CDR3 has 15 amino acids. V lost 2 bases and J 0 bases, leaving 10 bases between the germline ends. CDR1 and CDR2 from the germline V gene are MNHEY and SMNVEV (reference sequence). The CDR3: CASSLGQGMNTEAFF. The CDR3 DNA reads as TGTGCCAGCAGTTTAGGGCAGGGGATGAACACTGAAGCTTTCTTT.

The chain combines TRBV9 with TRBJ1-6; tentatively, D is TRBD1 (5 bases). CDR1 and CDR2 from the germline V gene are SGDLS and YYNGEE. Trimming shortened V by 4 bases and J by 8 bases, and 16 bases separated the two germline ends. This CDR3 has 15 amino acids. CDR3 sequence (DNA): TGTGCCAGCAGCCCCCGGGGGAGAGATTATTCACCCCTCCACTTT. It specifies CASSPRGRDYSPLHF. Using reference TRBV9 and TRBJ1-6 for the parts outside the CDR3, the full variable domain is DSGVTQTPKHLITATGQRVTLRCSPRSGDLSVYWYQQSLDQGLQFLIQYYNGEERAKGNILERFSAQQFPDLHSELNLSSLELGDSALYFCASSPRGRDYSPLHFGNGTRLTVT.

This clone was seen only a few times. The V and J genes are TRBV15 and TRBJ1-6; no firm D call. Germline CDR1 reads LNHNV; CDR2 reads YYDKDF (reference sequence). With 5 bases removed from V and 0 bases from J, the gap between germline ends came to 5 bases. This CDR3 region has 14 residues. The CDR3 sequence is CATSGSSYNSPLHF. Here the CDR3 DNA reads TGTGCCACCAGCGGGAGCTCCTATAATTCACCCCTCCACTTT.

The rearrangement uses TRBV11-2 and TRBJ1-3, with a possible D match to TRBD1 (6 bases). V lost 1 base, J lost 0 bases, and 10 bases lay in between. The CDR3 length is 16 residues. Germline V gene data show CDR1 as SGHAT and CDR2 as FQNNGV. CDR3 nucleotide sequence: TGTGCCAGCAGCTTAGGAACAGGGAACTCTGGAAACACCATATATTTT. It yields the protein CASSLGTGNSGNTIYF.

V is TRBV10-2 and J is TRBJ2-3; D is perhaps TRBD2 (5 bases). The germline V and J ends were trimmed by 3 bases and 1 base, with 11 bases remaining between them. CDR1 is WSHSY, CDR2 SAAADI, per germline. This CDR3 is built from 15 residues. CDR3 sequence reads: CASSEEGVGTDTQYF. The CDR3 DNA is TGCGCCAGCAGTGAAGAGGGTGTGGGCACAGATACGCAGTATTTT.

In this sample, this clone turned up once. CDR3 loop: CASSGSLGYNEQFF. The CDR3 nucleotides read TGTGCCAGCAGCGGCTCCCTCGGCTACAATGAGCAGTTCTTC. This chain uses TRBV9 with TRBJ2-1; D is uncertain. V dropped 3 bases and J dropped 3 bases, with 10 bases sitting between them. The CDR3 has 14 residues. Germline-derived CDR1 and CDR2 are SGDLS and YYNGEE.

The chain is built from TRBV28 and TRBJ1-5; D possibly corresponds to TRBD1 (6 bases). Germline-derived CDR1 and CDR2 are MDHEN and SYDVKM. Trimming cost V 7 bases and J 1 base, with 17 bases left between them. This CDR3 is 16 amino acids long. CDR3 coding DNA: TGTGCCAGCAAACGTGGGGGCGCGGGCAGCAATCAGCCCCAGCATTTT. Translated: CASKRGGAGSNQPQHF.

This CDR3 is CASSNRITSGDDTGELFF. The CDR3 DNA reads as TGTGCCAGCAGCAACCGGATTACTAGCGGGGACGACACCGGGGAGCTGTTTTTT. This chain joins TRBV21-1 and TRBJ2-2; the listed D gene, TRBD2, was not tested against the DNA. TRBV21-1 is a known pseudogene. The CDR3 length is 18 residues.

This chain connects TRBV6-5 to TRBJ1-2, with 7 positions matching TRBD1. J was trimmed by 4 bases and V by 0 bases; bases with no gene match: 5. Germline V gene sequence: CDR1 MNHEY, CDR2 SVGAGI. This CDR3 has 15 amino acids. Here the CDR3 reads CASSYSKGQSYGYTF. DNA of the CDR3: TGTGCCAGCAGTTACTCCAAGGGACAGAGCTATGGCTACACCTTC.

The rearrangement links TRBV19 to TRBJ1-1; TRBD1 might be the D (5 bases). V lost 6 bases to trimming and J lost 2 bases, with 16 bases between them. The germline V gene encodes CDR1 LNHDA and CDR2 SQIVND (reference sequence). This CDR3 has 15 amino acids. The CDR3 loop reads CASRRQGGSNTEAFF. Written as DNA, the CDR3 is TGTGCCAGTAGGAGGCAGGGAGGCTCTAACACTGAAGCTTTCTTT.

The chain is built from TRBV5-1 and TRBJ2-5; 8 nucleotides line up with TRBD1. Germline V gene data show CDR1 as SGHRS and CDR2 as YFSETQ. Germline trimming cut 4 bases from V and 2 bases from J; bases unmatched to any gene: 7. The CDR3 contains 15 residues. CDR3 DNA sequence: TGCGCCAGCAGCACGGGGACAGGAATTCAAGAGACCCAGTACTTC. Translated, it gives CASSTGTGIQETQYF. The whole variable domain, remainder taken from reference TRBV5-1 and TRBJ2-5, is KAGVTQTPRYLIKTRGQQVTLSCSPISGHRSVSWYQQTPGQGLQFLFEYFSETQRNKGNFPGRFSGRQFSNSRSEMNVSTLELGDSALYLCASSTGTGIQETQYFGPGTRLLVL.

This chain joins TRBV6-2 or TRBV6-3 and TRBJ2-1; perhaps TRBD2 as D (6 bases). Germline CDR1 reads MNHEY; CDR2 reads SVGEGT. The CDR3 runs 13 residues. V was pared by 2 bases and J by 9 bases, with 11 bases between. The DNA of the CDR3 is TGTGCCAGCAGTTACGACCCCGGGGGTGAGCAGTTCTTC. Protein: CASSYDPGGEQFF.

In nucleotides, the CDR3 is TGTGCCAGCAGCTTAGACAGTAACTATGGCTACACCTTC. It yields the protein CASSLDSNYGYTF. The chain carries TRBV7-2 and TRBJ1-2, with no clear D. Trimming pared 1 base from V and 1 base from J, leaving 4 bases between. Germline-derived CDR1 and CDR2 are SGHTA and FQGNSA. This CDR3 spans 13 amino acids.

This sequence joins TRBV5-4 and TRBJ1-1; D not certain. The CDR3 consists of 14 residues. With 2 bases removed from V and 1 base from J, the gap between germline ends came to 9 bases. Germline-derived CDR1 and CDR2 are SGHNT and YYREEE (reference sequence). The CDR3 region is CASSFAGRNTEAFF. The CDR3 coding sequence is TGTGCCAGCAGCTTCGCGGGGAGGAACACTGAAGCTTTCTTT.

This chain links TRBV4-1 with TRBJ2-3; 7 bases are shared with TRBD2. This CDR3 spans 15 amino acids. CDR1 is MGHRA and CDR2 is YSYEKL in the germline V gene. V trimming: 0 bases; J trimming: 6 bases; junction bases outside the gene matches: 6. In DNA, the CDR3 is TGCGCCAGCAGCCAAGAGGGGGGGGAGTGGGATACGCAGTATTTT. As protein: CASSQEGGEWDTQYF.

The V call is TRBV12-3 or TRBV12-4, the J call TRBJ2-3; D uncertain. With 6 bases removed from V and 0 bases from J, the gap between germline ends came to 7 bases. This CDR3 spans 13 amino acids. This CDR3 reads CASRQPSTDTQYF. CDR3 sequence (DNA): TGTGCCAGCAGACAGCCTAGCACAGATACGCAGTATTTT.

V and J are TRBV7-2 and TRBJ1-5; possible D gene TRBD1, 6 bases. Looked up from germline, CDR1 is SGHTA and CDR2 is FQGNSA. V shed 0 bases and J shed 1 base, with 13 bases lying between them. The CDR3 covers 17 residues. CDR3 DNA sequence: TGTGCCAGCAGCTTAGCACGACCTGACAGGAGCAATCAGCCCCAGCATTTT. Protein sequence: CASSLARPDRSNQPQHF.

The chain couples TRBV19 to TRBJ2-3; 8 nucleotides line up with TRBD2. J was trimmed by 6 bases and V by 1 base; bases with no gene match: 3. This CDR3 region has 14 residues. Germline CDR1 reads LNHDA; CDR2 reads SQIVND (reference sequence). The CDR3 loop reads CASSIGLAGDTQYF. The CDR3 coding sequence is TGTGCCAGTAGTATAGGGCTAGCGGGTGATACGCAGTATTTT. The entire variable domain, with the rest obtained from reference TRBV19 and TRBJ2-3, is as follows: DGGITQSPKYLFRKEGQNVTLSCEQNLNHDAMYWYRQDPGQGLRLIYYSQIVNDFQKGDIAEGYSVSREKKESFPLTVTSAQKNPTAFYLCASSIGLAGDTQYFGPGTRLTVL.

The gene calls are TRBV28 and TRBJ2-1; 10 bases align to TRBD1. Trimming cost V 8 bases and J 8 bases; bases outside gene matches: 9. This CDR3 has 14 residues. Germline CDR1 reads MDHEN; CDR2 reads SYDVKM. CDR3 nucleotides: TGTGCCAGCGACCGGGACAGGGGTGGTGATGAGCAGTTCTTC. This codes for CASDRDRGGDEQFF.

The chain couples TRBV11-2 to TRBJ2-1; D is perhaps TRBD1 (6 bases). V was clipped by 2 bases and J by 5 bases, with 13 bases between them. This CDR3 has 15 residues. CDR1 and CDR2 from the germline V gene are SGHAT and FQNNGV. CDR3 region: CASSLPRGGNNEQFF. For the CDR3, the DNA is TGTGCCAGCAGCTTACCCAGAGGGGGTAACAATGAGCAGTTCTTC.

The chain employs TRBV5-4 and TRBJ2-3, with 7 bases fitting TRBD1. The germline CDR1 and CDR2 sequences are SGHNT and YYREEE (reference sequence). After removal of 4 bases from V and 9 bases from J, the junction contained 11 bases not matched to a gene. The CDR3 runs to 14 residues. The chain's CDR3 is CASSVGQAVRTQYF. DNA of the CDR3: TGTGCCAGCAGCGTCGGACAGGCCGTAAGAACGCAGTATTTT.

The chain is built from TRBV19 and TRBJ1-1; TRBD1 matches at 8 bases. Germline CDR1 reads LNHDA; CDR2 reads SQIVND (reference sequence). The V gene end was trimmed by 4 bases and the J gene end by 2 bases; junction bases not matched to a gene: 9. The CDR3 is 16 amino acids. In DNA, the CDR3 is TGTGCCAGTAGTACAACGACAGGGGTCGTCAACACTGAAGCTTTCTTT. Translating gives CASSTTTGVVNTEAFF.

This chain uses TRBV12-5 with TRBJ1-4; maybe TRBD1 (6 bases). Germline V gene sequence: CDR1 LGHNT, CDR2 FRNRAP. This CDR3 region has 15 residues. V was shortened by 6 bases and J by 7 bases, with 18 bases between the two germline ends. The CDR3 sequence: CASGPPQGFGEKLFF. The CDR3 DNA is TGTGCTAGTGGCCCCCCCCAGGGGTTCGGTGAAAAACTGTTTTTT.

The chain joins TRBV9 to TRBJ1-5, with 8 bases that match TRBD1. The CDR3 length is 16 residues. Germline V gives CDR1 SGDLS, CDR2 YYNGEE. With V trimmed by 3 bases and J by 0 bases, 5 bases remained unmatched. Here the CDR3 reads CASSDGQGPSNQPQHF. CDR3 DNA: TGTGCCAGCAGCGATGGACAGGGTCCTAGCAATCAGCCCCAGCATTTT.

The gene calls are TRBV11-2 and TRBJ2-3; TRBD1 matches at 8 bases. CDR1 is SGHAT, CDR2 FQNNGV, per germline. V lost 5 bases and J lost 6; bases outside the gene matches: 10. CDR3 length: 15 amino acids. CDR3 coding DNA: TGTGCCAGCAGCCCAGGGGGCTGGGTTCCGGATACGCAGTATTTT. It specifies CASSPGGWVPDTQYF.

The CDR3 loop is CASRPSGGVTEAFF. CDR3 coding DNA: TGTGCCAGCAGGCCCTCGGGGGGCGTCACTGAAGCTTTCTTT. V gene TRBV6-5 combines with J gene TRBJ1-1; a weak D match, TRBD1 (6 bases). The CDR3 runs to 14 residues. Per germline, CDR1 MNHEY and CDR2 SVGAGI. V was clipped by 6 bases and J by 4 bases, with 15 bases between them.

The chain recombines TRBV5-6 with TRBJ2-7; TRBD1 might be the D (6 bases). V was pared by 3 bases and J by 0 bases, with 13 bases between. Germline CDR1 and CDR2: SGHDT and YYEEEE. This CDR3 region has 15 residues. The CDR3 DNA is TGTGCCAGCAGCTCCCAGGGGTACAACTCCTACGAGCAGTACGTC. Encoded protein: CASSSQGYNSYEQYV.

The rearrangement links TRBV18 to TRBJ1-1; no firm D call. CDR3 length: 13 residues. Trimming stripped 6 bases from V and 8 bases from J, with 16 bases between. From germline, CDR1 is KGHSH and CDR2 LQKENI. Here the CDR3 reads CASSPVSSGEAFF. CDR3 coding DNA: TGTGCCAGCTCCCCCGTCTCGAGCGGCGAAGCTTTCTTT. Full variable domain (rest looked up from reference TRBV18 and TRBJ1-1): NAGVMQNPRHLVRRRGQEARLRCSPMKGHSHVYWYRQLPEEGLKFMVYLQKENIIDESGMPKERFSAEFPKEGPSILRIQQVVRGDSAAYFCASSPVSSGEAFFGQGTRLTVV.